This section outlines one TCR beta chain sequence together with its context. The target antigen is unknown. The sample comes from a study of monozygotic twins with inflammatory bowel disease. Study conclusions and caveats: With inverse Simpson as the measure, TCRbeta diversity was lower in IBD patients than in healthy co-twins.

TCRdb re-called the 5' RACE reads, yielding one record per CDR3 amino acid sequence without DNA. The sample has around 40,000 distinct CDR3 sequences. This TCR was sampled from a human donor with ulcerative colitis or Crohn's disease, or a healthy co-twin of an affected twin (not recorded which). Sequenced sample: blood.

CDR3 in amino acids: CASGPMSVVRDEQFF. The V gene is TRBV9, the J gene TRBJ2-1. CDR3 length: 15 amino acids. Per the germline V gene, CDR1 is SGDLS and CDR2 is YYNGEE.